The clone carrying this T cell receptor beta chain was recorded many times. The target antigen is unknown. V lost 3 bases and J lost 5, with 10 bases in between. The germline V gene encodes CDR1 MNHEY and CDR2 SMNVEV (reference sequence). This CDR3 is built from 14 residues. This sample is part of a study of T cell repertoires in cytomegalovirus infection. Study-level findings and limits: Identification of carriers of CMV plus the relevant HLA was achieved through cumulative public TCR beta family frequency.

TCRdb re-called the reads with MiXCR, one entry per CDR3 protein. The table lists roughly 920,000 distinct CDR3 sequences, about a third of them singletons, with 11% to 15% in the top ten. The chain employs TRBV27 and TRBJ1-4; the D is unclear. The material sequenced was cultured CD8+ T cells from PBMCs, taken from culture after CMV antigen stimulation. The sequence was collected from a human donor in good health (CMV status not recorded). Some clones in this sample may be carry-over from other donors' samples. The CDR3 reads CASSLGSYNEKLFF. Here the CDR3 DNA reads TGTGCCAGCAGTTTGGGGTCCTACAATGAAAAACTGTTTTTT.